A selection of T cell receptor beta chains follows, all from one sample in a study of long-term antiretroviral therapy in people with HIV. TCRdb's table, derived via immunoSEQ multiplex PCR, lists solely in-frame clones and lacks some. Among roughly 7,200 clones, roughly 67% were seen once, and the ten largest hold about 30%. The sample was unsorted PBMCs, taken 0.2 years after starting antiretroviral therapy. All receptors come from a man aged 35-49 years with HIV. The CDR3 runs from the conserved cysteine through the conserved F or W. A D gene is named only where the DNA matches it firmly. Size is stated for part of the rows, as once, few or many counts, or as a class when the clone is expanded.

TRBJ1-1 | . | . | TRBV29-1 | TGCAGCGTCCGAGGGGACACTATAAACACTGAAGCTTTCTTT | CSVRGDTINTEAFF
TRBJ1-2 | . | . | TRBV7-9 | TGTGCCAGCAGCTTAACCCCGAACTATGGCTACACCTTC | CASSLTPNYGYTF
TRBJ2-3 | TRBD1 | few | TRBV15 | TGTGCCACCAGCAGCCGGGACAGTATCACAGATACGCAGTATTTT | CATSSRDSITDTQYF
TRBJ2-1 | TRBD2 | . | TRBV19 | TGTGCCAGTAGTTTCACTAGCGGGGGTTACAATGAGCAGTTCTTC | CASSFTSGGYNEQFF
TRBJ2-3 | TRBD2 | once | TRBV5-1 | TGCGCCAGCAGCTTGGAAGGCGGGGGGGCCGATACGCAGTATTTT | CASSLEGGGADTQYF
TRBJ1-1 | . | once | TRBV7-9 | TGTGCCAGCAGCGCGACATGGTTTGAACAGGACACGAACACTGAAGCTTTCTTT | CASSATWFEQDTNTEAFF
TRBJ2-7 | . | . | TRBV5-1 | TGCGCCAGCAGCTTCCTGAGGGGCAACGAGCAGTACTTC | CASSFLRGNEQYF
TRBJ1-1 | . | . | TRBV9 | TGTGCCAGCAGCGTGGATTCGACAAACACTGAAGCTTTCTTT | CASSVDSTNTEAFF
TRBJ1-2 | . | . | TRBV11-2 | TGTGCCAGCAGCTTAGTTAGTTTTCTGGGCTACACCTTC | CASSLVSFLGYTF
TRBJ1-2 | . | once | TRBV6-1 | TGTGCCAGCAGTGAATCACGGTCCTACTTCTATGGCTACACCTTC | CASSESRSYFYGYTF
TRBJ1-5 | . | . | TRBV5-6 | TGTGCCAGCAGCCTAAACAATCAGCCCCAGCATTTT | CASSLNNQPQHF
TRBJ2-3 | . | . | TRBV7-7 | TGTGCCAGCAGCTTAGAGGGGGGGGGCACAGATACGCAGTATTTT | CASSLEGGGTDTQYF
TRBJ1-1 | . | . | TRBV6-1 | TGTGCCAGCAGTGATGGAGTGAACACTGAAGCTTTCTTT | CASSDGVNTEAFF
TRBJ2-1 | TRBD1 | few | TRBV7-9 | TGTGCCAGCAGCTTGGGGGACAGAAGTAGCAATGAGCAGTTCTTC | CASSLGDRSSNEQFF
TRBJ2-7 | . | . | TRBV2 | TGTGCCAGCATTCGACAGAAAGTTCTTTCCTACGAGCAGTACTTC | CASIRQKVLSYEQYF
TRBJ1-1 | . | few | TRBV7-9 | TGTGCCAGCAGCAGGGAGGGCTCGAACACTGAAGCTTTCTTT | CASSREGSNTEAFF
TRBJ1-1 | . | . | TRBV2 | TGTGCCAGCAGTGCGGACGGAGACACTGAAGCTTTCTTT | CASSADGDTEAFF
TRBJ1-1 | . | few | TRBV19 | TGTGCCAGTAGTATTGACCTGAACACTGAAGCTTTCTTT | CASSIDLNTEAFF
TRBJ2-4 | . | . | TRBV5-1 | TGCGCCAGCAGCTTGCCGGGAGACATTCAGTACTTC | CASSLPGDIQYF
TRBJ2-1 | . | few | TRBV27 | TGTGCCAGCAGTTTAGGTGCCAACTCCTACAATGAGCAGTTCTTC | CASSLGANSYNEQFF
TRBJ1-1 | TRBD1 | . | TRBV5-6 | TGTGCCAGCAGCTTGGGGCAGGGGGCTACTGAAGCTTTCTTT | CASSLGQGATEAFF
TRBJ2-7 | . | . | TRBV5-6 | TGTGCCAGCAGCGGAGACAGGTTCAACGAGCAGTACTTC | CASSGDRFNEQYF
TRBJ1-4 | . | . | TRBV11-2 | TGTGCCAGCAGCTTTTATGACAGCCCTGAAAAACTGTTTTTT | CASSFYDSPEKLFF
TRBJ1-2 | . | . | TRBV27 | TGTGCCAGCAGTTCGGGACCCGAAGGCTACACCTTC | CASSSGPEGYTF
TRBJ2-1 | . | medium-sized | TRBV19 | TGTGCCAGTAGTATAGTGGGGGGTCCCTACAATGAGCAGTTCTTC | CASSIVGGPYNEQFF
TRBJ1-5 | . | . | TRBV2 | TGTGCCAGCAGGGCTCTTAATCAGCCCCAGCATTTT | CASRALNQPQHF
TRBJ2-7 | TRBD1 | . | TRBV7-9 | TGTGCCAGCAGCTTAACAGGGGGCACAGGTTACGAGCAGTACTTC | CASSLTGGTGYEQYF
TRBJ1-1 | TRBD1 | . | TRBV27 | TGTGCCAGCAGTTTATCGGTCGGGACAGCGAACACTGAAGCTTTCTTT | CASSLSVGTANTEAFF
TRBJ1-1 | . | . | TRBV4-1 | TGCGCCAGCAGCCAACCCGGGAACACTGAAGCTTTCTTT | CASSQPGNTEAFF
TRBJ2-3 | TRBD2 | . | TRBV13 | TGTGCCAGCAGTTCGTTGACTAGCGGGGGCACAGATACGCAGTATTTT | CASSSLTSGGTDTQYF
TRBJ2-7 | TRBD1 | few | TRBV27 | TGTGCCAGCAGTTCAGGGGGAACTGAGCAGTACTTC | CASSSGGTEQYF
TRBJ1-3 | . | . | TRBV7-9 | TGTGCCAGCAGCCCCCCGGGGGCCACCATATATTTT | CASSPPGATIYF
TRBJ1-3 | TRBD1 | once | TRBV29-1 | TGCAGCGTTCGTGGACTACAGGGGAATCAGCCCACCATATATTTT | CSVRGLQGNQPTIYF
TRBJ2-7 | . | medium-sized | TRBV6-1 | TGTGCCAGCACCCTGGGACTCTACGAGCAGTACTTC | CASTLGLYEQYF
TRBJ2-7 | TRBD1 | . | TRBV5-1 | TGCGCCAGCAGGTCCGGGACAGGCCCCTACGAGCAGTACTTC | CASRSGTGPYEQYF
TRBJ2-1 | TRBD1 | . | TRBV27 | TGTGCCAGCAGTTCCGGACAGGTTTACTACAATGAGCAGTTCTTC | CASSSGQVYYNEQFF
TRBJ2-7 | . | few | TRBV27 | TGTGCCGCTCGGTCCGCCTACGAGCAGTACTTC | CAARSAYEQYF
TRBJ2-2 | TRBD2 | . | TRBV11-2 | TGTGCCAGCAGCATAAGAGCGGGGGCGACCACCGGGGAGCTGTTTTTT | CASSIRAGATTGELFF
TRBJ1-4 | . | . | TRBV14 | TGTGCCAGCAGCTTAGGGTTGGTTAATGAAAAACTGTTTTTT | CASSLGLVNEKLFF
TRBJ1-6 | . | . | TRBV19 | TGTGCCAGTAGCCGACAGGATTCACCCCTCCACTTT | CASSRQDSPLHF
TRBJ2-1 | . | . | TRBV11-3 | TGTGCCAGCAGCGCCTACGGGAGCTCCTACAATGAGCAGTTCTTC | CASSAYGSSYNEQFF
TRBJ1-4 | . | . | TRBV7-9 | TGTGCCAGCAGCCCCCTTGACAGTGAACCTTCTAATGAAAAACTGTTTTTT | CASSPLDSEPSNEKLFF
TRBJ1-6 | TRBD1 | . | TRBV6-5 | TGTGCCAGCAGTTTAACAGGGGGCGGTGGTTCACCCCTCCACTTT | CASSLTGGGGSPLHF